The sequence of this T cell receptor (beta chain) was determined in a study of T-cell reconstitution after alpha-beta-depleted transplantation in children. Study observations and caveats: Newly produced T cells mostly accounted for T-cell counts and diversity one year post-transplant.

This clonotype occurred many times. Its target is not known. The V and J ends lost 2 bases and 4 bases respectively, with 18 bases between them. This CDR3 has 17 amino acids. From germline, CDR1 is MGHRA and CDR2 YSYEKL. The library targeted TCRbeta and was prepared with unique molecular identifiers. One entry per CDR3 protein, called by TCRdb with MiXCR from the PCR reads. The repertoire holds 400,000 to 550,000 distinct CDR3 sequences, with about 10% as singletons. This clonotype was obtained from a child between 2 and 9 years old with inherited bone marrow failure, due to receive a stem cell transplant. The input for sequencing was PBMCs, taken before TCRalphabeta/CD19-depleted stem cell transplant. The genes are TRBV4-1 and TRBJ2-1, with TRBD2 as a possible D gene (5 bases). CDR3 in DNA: TGCGCCAGCAGCCAACAAGTGGCGAGGGCCGCATACAATGAGCAGTTCTTC. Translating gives CASSQQVARAAYNEQFF.